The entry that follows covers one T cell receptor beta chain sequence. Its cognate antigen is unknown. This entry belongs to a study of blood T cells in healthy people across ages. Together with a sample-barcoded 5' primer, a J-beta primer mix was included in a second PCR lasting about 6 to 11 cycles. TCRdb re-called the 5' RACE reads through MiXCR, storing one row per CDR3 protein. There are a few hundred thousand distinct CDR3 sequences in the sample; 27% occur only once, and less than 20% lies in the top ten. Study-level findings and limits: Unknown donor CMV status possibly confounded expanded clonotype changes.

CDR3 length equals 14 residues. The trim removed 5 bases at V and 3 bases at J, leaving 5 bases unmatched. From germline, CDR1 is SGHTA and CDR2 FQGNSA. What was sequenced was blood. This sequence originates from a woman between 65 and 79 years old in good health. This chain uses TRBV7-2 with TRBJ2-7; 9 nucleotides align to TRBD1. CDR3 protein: CASSPSGQGYEQYF. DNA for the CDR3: TGTGCCAGCAGCCCCTCGGGACAGGGCTACGAGCAGTACTTC.